Presented here are 3 T cell receptor beta chains from one specimen sequenced in a study of T-cell reconstitution after alpha-beta-depleted transplantation in children. Preparation of the TCRbeta library was carried out with unique molecular identifiers. TCRdb reanalysed the PCR reads using MiXCR and keeps one entry per CDR3 protein. The table includes approximately 510,000 distinct CDR3 sequences, about 17% detected once. Here the sequenced sample was PBMCs from the stem cell graft donor, taken from the stem cell graft. The receptor set was obtained from a human donor who donated a stem cell graft to a child with acute lymphoblastic leukemia.

This chain connects TRBV5-1 to TRBJ2-7; tentatively, D is TRBD1 (6 bases). The ends were cut back, 0 bases at V and 6 bases at J, with 13 bases in the middle. Germline CDR1 and CDR2: SGHRS and YFSETQ. This CDR3 has 14 residues. The CDR3 nucleotides read TGCGCCAGCAGCTTGGCCAGGGGCGGCGGCGAGCAGTACTTC. Amino acid sequence: CASSLARGGGEQYF.

Only a few counts were recorded for this clonotype. This chain connects TRBV6-5 to TRBJ1-5, with 7 bases that match TRBD1. The germline V gene encodes CDR1 MNHEY and CDR2 SVGAGI. This CDR3 is 15 amino acids long. The junction had 4 bases not matched to a gene; V was cut back by 4 bases and J by 1 base. CDR3 sequence: CASSSLDRSNQPQHF. In DNA form, the CDR3 reads TGTGCCAGCAGTTCGCTGGACAGGAGCAATCAGCCCCAGCATTTT.

J is TRBJ2-7 and V is TRBV15; D unclear. Between the trimmed V and J ends, which lost 4 bases and 3 bases, there was a span of 16 bases. The CDR3 runs 15 residues. Germline V gene sequence: CDR1 LNHNV, CDR2 YYDKDF (reference sequence). CDR3 nucleotides: TGTGCCACCAGCACCCCGAGAGCGTCCCTCTACGAGCAGTACTTC. This encodes CATSTPRASLYEQYF. Supplemented by reference TRBV15 and TRBJ2-7, the full variable domain reads DAMVIQNPRYQVTQFGKPVTLSCSQTLNHNVMYWYQQKSSQAPKLLFHYYDKDFNNEADTPDNFQSRRPNTSFCFLDIRSPGLGDTAMYLCATSTPRASLYEQYFGPGTRLTVT.